A selection of T cell receptor beta chains follows, all from one sample in a study of Ad26.COV2.S vaccination and SARS-CoV-2 variants. TCRdb keeps only in-frame clones here, not all; method: immunoSEQ multiplex PCR. The table includes roughly 350,000 clones, 86% detected once. The sequencing here drew on peripheral blood, taken in a trial of Ad26.COV2.S vaccine versus placebo. These receptors were collected from a person between 18 and 65 years old who received the Ad26.COV2.S COVID-19 vaccine or a placebo. The CDR3 runs from the conserved cysteine through the conserved F or W. Size values are once, few and many counts, or a class for expanded clones, and some rows have none.

V gene: TRBV5-4
J gene: TRBJ2-1
clone size: NA
CDR3 protein: CASSPTGTGDPYEQFF

V gene: TRBV28
J gene: TRBJ1-1
clone size: once
CDR3 protein: CASSRTGTGGRRNTEAFF

V gene: TRBV25-1
J gene: TRBJ1-1
clone size: once
CDR3 protein: CASSETLTGRSTEAFF

V gene: TRBV3-1/TRBV3-2
J gene: TRBJ1-1
clone size: NA
CDR3 protein: CASSPKDRAAEAFF

V gene: TRBV7-6
J gene: TRBJ2-2
clone size: NA
CDR3 protein: CASSLRAHGTTNTGELFF

V gene: TRBV5-1
J gene: TRBJ1-4
clone size: few
CDR3 protein: CASSLPSGTNEKLFF

V gene: TRBV11-2
J gene: TRBJ1-2
clone size: NA
CDR3 protein: CAVEGAANYGYTF

V gene: TRBV25-1
J gene: TRBJ1-1
clone size: NA
CDR3 protein: CASSPRTSRNTEAFF

V gene: TRBV4-2
J gene: TRBJ1-2
clone size: medium-sized
CDR3 protein: CASSQKRSQGIGGYTF

V gene: TRBV11-3
J gene: TRBJ2-5
clone size: NA
CDR3 protein: CASSTRTGGETQYF

V gene: TRBV7-2
J gene: TRBJ2-3
clone size: NA
CDR3 protein: CASSSQGAGNTDTQYF

V gene: TRBV19
J gene: TRBJ2-5
clone size: NA
CDR3 protein: CASSETGTGSSRWSQETQYF

V gene: TRBV4-1
J gene: TRBJ1-5
clone size: NA
CDR3 protein: CASSSREKGQPQHF

V gene: TRBV10-1
J gene: TRBJ1-4
clone size: NA
CDR3 protein: CASSLGPLGEEKLFF

V gene: TRBV5-1
J gene: TRBJ2-3
clone size: NA
CDR3 protein: CASSLGQGILTDTQYF

V gene: TRBV4-1
J gene: TRBJ1-4
clone size: NA
CDR3 protein: CASSQSREGTKLFF

V gene: TRBV28
J gene: TRBJ1-3
clone size: NA
CDR3 protein: CASSFQGGSGNTIYF

V gene: TRBV5-1
J gene: TRBJ2-7
clone size: NA
CDR3 protein: CASSVDGFSYEQYF

V gene: TRBV7-2
J gene: TRBJ2-7
clone size: NA
CDR3 protein: CASSLSLVRSYEQYF

V gene: TRBV5-4
J gene: TRBJ1-1
clone size: NA
CDR3 protein: CASSLGAESEAFF